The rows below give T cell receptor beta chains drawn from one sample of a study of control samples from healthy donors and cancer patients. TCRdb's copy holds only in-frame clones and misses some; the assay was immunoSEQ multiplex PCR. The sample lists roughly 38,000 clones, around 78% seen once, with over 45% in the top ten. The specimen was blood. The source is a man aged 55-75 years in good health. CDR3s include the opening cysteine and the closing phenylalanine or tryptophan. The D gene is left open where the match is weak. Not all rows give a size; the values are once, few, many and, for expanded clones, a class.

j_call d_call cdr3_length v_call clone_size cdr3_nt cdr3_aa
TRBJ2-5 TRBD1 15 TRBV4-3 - TGCGCCAGCAGCCAAGATGCAGGGGGCATGAAGACCCAGTACTTC CASSQDAGGMKTQYF
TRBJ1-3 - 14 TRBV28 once TGTGCCACCAAGGGCTCATGGGGGGTAGCCATCGATTATTTT CATKGSWGVAIDYF
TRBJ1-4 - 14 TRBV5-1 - TGCGCCAGCAGCGACCGGGGGGGCTATGAAAAACTGTTTTTT CASSDRGGYEKLFF
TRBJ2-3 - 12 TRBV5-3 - TGTGCCAGAAGCTTGGGACAATATACGCAGTATTTT CARSLGQYTQYF
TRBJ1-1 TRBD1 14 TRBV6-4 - TGTGCCAGCAAAACCGGGACAGGGACCACTGAAGCTTTCTTT CASKTGTGTTEAFF
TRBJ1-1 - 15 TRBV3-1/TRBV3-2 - TGTGCCAGCAGCCAACCCGGGCCCCTGGGGACTGAAGCTTTCTTT CASSQPGPLGTEAFF
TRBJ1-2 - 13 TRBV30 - TGTGCCTGGAGCTTGGTACAGGGCCGAGGCTACACCTTC CAWSLVQGRGYTF
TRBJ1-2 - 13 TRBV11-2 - TGTGCCAGCAGCCGCAATACAGAGTATGGCTACACCTTC CASSRNTEYGYTF
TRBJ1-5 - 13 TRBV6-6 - TGTGCCAGCAGTTACGAAGGGTCCAAGCCCCAGCATTTT CASSYEGSKPQHF
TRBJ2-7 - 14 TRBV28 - TGTGCCAGCAGTCTTCGGGGCCCCCCCTACGAGCAGTACTTC CASSLRGPPYEQYF
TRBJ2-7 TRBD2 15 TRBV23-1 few TGCGCCAGCAGTCGACCGACTAGCGCCGCCTACGAGCAGTACTTC CASSRPTSAAYEQYF
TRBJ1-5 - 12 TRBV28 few TGTGCCAGCAGCCCGTTCATGCGGCCCCAGCATTTT CASSPFMRPQHF
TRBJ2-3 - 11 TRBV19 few TGTGCCAGTAGGGAGATAGATACGCAGTATTTT CASREIDTQYF
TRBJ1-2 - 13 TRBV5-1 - TGCGCCAGCAGCACAGAGACAGGATCTGGCTACACCTTC CASSTETGSGYTF
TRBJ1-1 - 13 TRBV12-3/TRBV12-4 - TGTGCCAGCAGTTTGACAGGGAACACTGAAGCTTTCTTT CASSLTGNTEAFF
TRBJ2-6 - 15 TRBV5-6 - TGTGCCAGCAGCTTGGGGTCCCCCGGGGCCAACGTCCTGACTTTC CASSLGSPGANVLTF
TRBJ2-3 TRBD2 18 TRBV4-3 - TGCGCCAGCAGCCGAGTGGCGGGGACTAGCGGGGGGACAGATACGCAGTATTTT CASSRVAGTSGGTDTQYF
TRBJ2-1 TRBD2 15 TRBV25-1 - TGTGCCAGCAGTGAACCGGGACTAGCGGACAATGAGCAGTTCTTC CASSEPGLADNEQFF
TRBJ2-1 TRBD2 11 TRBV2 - TGTGCCAGCAGTGCTCTCCGGGAGGTGTTCTTC CASSALREVFF
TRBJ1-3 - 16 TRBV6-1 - TGTGCCAGCAGTGACGCTCAGGTTTACTCTGGAAACACCATATATTTT CASSDAQVYSGNTIYF
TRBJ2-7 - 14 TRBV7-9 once TGTGCCAGCAGCCCCTTGGACATGGTCTACGAGCAGTACTTC CASSPLDMVYEQYF
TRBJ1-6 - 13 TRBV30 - TGTGCCTGGAGTGATGAGGGGTGGGCACCCCTCCACTTT CAWSDEGWAPLHF